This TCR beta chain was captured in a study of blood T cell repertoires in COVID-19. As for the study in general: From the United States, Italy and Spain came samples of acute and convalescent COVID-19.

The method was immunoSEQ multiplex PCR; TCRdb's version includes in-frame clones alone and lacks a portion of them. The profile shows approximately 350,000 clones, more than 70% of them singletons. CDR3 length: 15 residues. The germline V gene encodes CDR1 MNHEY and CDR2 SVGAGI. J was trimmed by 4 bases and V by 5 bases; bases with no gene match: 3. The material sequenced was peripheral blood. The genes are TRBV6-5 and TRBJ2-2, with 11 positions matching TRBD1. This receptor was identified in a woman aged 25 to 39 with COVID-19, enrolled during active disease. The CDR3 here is CASSRTGGGTGELFF. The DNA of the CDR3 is TGTGCCAGCAGTCGGACAGGGGGCGGCACCGGGGAGCTGTTTTTT.